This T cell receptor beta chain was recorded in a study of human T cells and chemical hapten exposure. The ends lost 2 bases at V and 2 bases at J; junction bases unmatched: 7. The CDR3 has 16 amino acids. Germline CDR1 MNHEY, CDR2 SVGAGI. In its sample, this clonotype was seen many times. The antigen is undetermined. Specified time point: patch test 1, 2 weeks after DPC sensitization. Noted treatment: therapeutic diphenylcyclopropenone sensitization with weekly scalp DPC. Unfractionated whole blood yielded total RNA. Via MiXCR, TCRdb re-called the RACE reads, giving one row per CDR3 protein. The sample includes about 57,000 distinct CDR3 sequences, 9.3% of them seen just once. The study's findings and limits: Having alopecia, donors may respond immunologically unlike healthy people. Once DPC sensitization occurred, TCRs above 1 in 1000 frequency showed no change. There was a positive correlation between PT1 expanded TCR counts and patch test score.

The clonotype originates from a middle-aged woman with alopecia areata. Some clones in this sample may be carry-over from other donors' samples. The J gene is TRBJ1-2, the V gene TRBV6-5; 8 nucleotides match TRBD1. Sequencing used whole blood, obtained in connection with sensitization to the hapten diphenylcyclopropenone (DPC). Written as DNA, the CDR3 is TGTGCCAGCAGTTACATAACCGGGACAGGCAACTATGGCTACACCTTC. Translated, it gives CASSYITGTGNYGYTF.